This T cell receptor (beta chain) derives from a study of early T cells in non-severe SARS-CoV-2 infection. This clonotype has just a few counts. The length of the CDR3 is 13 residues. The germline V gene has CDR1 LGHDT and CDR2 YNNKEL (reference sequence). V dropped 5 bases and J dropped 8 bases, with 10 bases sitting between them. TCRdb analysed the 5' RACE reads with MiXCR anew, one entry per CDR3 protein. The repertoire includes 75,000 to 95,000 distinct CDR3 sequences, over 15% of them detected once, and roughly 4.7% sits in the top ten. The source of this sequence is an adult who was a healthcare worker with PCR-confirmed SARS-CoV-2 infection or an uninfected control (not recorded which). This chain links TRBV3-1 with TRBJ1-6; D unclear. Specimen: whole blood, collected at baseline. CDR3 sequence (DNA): TGTGCCAGCAGCAGGGAGGTTTATTCACCCCTCCACTTT. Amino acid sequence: CASSREVYSPLHF.